This T cell receptor (beta chain) was captured in a study of neurological immune-mediated disorders. In TCRdb, the 5' RACE reads were re-called with MiXCR into one record per CDR3 protein. In the table there are around 16,000 distinct CDR3 sequences, approximately 10% of which are singletons. This clonotype was counted at least ten times. The V gene's germline CDR1 is DFQATT and CDR2 SNEGSKA (reference sequence). Deletions cut 0 bases from V and 5 bases from J, with 17 bases between. This CDR3 contains 16 residues. V is TRBV20-1 and J is TRBJ2-1; D is ambiguous. Source material: CD8+ T cells from blood. The source of this sequence is a man aged 50-60 years in good health. The CDR3 sequence is CSARDEKPRGDNEQFF. The CDR3 bases are TGCAGTGCTAGAGATGAGAAACCCCGCGGTGACAATGAGCAGTTCTTC.